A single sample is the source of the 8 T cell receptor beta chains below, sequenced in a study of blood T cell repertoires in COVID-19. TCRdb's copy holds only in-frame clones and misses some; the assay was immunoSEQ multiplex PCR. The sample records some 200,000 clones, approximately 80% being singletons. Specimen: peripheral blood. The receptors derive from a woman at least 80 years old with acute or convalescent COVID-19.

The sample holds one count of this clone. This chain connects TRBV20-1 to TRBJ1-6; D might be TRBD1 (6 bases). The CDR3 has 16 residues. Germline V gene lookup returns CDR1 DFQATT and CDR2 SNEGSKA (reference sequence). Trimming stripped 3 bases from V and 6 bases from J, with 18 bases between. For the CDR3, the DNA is TGCAGTGCTAGTTTTATTTCAGGGGCCTCTAATTCACCCCTCCACTTT. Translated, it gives CSASFISGASNSPLHF.

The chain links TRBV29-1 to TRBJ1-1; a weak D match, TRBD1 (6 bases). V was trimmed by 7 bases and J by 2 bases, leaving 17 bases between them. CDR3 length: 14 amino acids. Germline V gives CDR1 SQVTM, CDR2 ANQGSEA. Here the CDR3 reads CSALRGGFNTEAFF. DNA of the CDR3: TGCAGCGCCTTAAGGGGGGGATTTAACACTGAAGCTTTCTTT.

This CDR3 reads CASSVSSSGRVYEQYF. CDR3 bases: TGTGCCAGCAGCGTTTCCTCCAGCGGGAGAGTGTACGAGCAGTACTTC. This chain connects TRBV9 to TRBJ2-7; 8 nucleotides agree with TRBD2. This CDR3 has 16 residues. With 2 bases clipped from V and 4 bases from J, the junction kept 11 bases outside the gene matches. Germline values: CDR1 SGDLS, CDR2 YYNGEE.

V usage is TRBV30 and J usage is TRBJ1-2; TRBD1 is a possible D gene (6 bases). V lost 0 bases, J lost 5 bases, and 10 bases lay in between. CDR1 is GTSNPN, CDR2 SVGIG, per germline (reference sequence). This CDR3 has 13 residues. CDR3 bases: TGTGCCTGGAGTGTGGCAGGGGAATATGGCTACACCTTC. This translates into CAWSVAGEYGYTF.

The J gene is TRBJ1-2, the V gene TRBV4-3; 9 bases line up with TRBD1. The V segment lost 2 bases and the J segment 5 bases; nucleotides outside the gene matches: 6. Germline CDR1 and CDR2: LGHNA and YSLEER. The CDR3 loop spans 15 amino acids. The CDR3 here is CASSQLTGGVYGYTF. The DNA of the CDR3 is TGCGCCAGCAGCCAACTCACAGGGGGCGTATATGGCTACACCTTC.

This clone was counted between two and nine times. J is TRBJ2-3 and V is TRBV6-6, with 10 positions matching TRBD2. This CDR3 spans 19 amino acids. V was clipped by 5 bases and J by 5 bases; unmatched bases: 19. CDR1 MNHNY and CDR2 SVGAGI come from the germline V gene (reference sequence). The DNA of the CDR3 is TGTGCCAGCAGTCAACCGGGACTAGCGACACCCCAAGCAATAGATACGCAGTATTTT. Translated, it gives CASSQPGLATPQAIDTQYF.

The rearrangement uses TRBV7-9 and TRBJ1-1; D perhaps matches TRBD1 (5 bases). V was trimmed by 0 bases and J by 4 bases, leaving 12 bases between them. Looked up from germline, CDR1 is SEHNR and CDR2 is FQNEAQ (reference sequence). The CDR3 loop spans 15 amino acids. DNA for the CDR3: TGTGCCAGCAGCTTAGCCGGCAGGGCTCTCACTGAAGCTTTCTTT. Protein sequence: CASSLAGRALTEAFF.

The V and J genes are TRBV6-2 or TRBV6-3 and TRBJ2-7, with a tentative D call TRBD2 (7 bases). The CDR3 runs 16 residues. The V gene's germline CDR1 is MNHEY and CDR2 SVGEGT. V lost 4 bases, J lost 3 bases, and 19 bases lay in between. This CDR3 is CASSFSGRGGLYEQYF. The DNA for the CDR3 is TGTGCCAGCAGTTTCTCTGGGAGGGGGGGACTCTACGAGCAGTACTTC.